One T cell receptor (beta chain) is described in this entry. What it binds is unknown. A library prepared for alpha chains yielded this beta chain as an off-target read; its size is of little meaning. These data are taken from a study of spatial heterogeneity in lung cancer. Looking at the study overall: Each unique TCR and UMI combination was seen more than ten times on average in raw reads. Study-wide points: One measure, the expanded intratumoral alpha and beta TCR count, tracked tumor mutation counts.

This sample's time point: sample taken at primary tumor resection. Samples were donated by 72 untreated early-stage non-small cell lung cancer patients. No cells were sorted before sequencing. The whole RNA sequenced was extracted from tumor, nontumor lung or frozen PBMC. Individual TCR cDNA molecules each bore their own unique molecular identifier. MiXCR was run by TCRdb on the 5' RACE reads, yielding one entry per CDR3 protein. The profile shows around 18,000 distinct CDR3 sequences, approximately 9.7% of them singletons. The origin of this receptor is a female donor with early-stage non-small cell lung cancer. The specimen comprised lung tumor tissue, sampled at surgery.

The CDR3 spells CASSFRPGGYNEQFF. In DNA form, the CDR3 reads TGTGCCAGCAGCTTTCGGCCCGGGGGCTACAATGAGCAGTTCTTC. The chain uses TRBV5-5 and TRBJ2-1; tentative D call: TRBD2 (6 bases). The CDR3 sequence is 15 residues long. Germline V gene lookup returns CDR1 SGHKS and CDR2 YYEKEE (reference sequence). V gave up 2 bases and J gave up 3 bases, with 12 bases separating them.